Presented here are 15 T cell receptor beta chains from one specimen sequenced in a study of blood T cell repertoires in COVID-19. Clones were sequenced by immunoSEQ multiplex PCR, and TCRdb holds only the in-frame ones, with some missing. The table shows 250,000 to 300,000 clones, with about 81% occurring only once. The specimen sequenced was PBMCs or T cells enriched from blood (not recorded which). The receptors here all came from a man aged 25 to 40 with acute COVID-19.

The V gene is TRBV3-1 (or the pseudogene TRBV3-2), the J gene TRBJ2-5; maybe TRBD2 (6 bases). In germline, CDR1 is LGHDT, CDR2 YNNKEL (reference sequence). Between the trimmed V and J ends, which lost 6 bases and 4 bases, there was a span of 18 bases. This CDR3 has 15 amino acids. This CDR3 reads CASRPTSPVGETQYF. The CDR3 nucleotides are TGTGCCAGCAGGCCAACTAGCCCGGTCGGAGAGACCCAGTACTTC.

This chain links TRBV29-1 with TRBJ1-4; D is uncertain. V was cut by 6 bases and J by 7 bases, with 12 bases left in between. CDR3 length: 12 residues. Per the germline V gene, CDR1 is SQVTM and CDR2 is ANQGSEA. CDR3 amino acids: CSVLSRSEKLFF. CDR3 in DNA: TGCAGCGTACTAAGTAGGAGTGAAAAACTGTTTTTT. The complete variable domain, with remaining parts taken from reference TRBV29-1 and TRBJ1-4, reads SAVISQKPSRDICQRGTSLTIQCQVDSQVTMMFWYRQQPGQSLTLIATANQGSEATYESGFVIDKFPISRPNLTFSTLTVSNMSPEDSSIYLCSVLSRSEKLFFGSGTQLSVL.

The genes are TRBV5-6 and TRBJ1-2; the match to TRBD1 covers 9 bases. CDR3 length equals 16 residues. With V trimmed by 4 bases and J by 2 bases, 9 bases remained unmatched. Germline loops: CDR1 SGHDT, CDR2 YYEEEE. The CDR3 DNA sequence: TGTGCCAGCAGCCATCGACCCGGGACAGGGAACTATGGCTACACCTTC. It is translated as CASSHRPGTGNYGYTF.

The CDR3, as DNA: TGTGCCAGCAGTCTTATACAGGGGATTGAAGCTTTCTTT. This translates into CASSLIQGIEAFF. The J gene is TRBJ1-1, the V gene TRBV28; 7 bases match TRBD1. CDR1 is MDHEN and CDR2 is SYDVKM in the germline V gene. The CDR3 loop spans 13 amino acids. V lost 5 bases to trimming and J lost 7 bases; unmatched junction nucleotides: 7.

This rearrangement joins TRBV14 to TRBJ1-1, with D uncertain. Germline CDR1 is SGHDN and CDR2 is FVKESK. The CDR3 consists of 13 residues. V lost 4 bases to trimming and J lost 3 bases, with 9 bases between them. The CDR3 loop reads CASSRQAYTEAFF. The CDR3 region has the DNA TGTGCCAGCAGCCGGCAGGCGTACACTGAAGCTTTCTTT.

The rearrangement links TRBV15 to TRBJ2-3; 8 nucleotides align to TRBD2. V shed 0 bases and J 8 bases; nucleotides not matched to a gene: 13. The CDR3 sequence is 17 residues long. CDR1 is LNHNV and CDR2 is YYDKDF in the germline V gene (reference sequence). This CDR3 is CATSREVASGRVGTQYF. The DNA for the CDR3 is TGTGCCACCAGCAGAGAAGTGGCTAGCGGGCGGGTAGGTACGCAGTATTTT.

DNA of the CDR3: TGTGCCGCAGCCCGGGACTTTAATGAAAAACTGTTTTTT. It yields the protein CAAARDFNEKLFF. The V call is TRBV6-6, the J call TRBJ1-4, with a tentative D call TRBD1 (5 bases). The CDR3 extends over 13 amino acids. Between the trimmed V and J ends, which lost 11 bases and 4 bases, there was a span of 14 bases. Germline V gives CDR1 MNHNY, CDR2 SVGAGI (reference sequence).

The V call is TRBV7-9, the J call TRBJ1-4; D is perhaps TRBD1 (5 bases). The V end lost 5 bases, the J end lost 4 bases, and 14 bases lay between the germline ends. The CDR3 extends over 15 amino acids. The germline V gene has CDR1 SEHNR and CDR2 FQNEAQ (reference sequence). CDR3 in DNA: TGTGCCAGCAGCCCTAACGGGGGGATTAATGAAAAACTGTTTTTT. Its translation is CASSPNGGINEKLFF.

This chain uses TRBV7-6 with TRBJ2-3; D not certain. The V end lost 7 bases, the J end lost 3 bases, and 11 bases lay between the germline ends. CDR3 length: 13 amino acids. Germline loops: CDR1 SGHVS, CDR2 FNYEAQ. The CDR3 is CASISGLTDTQYF. Written as DNA, the CDR3 is TGTGCCAGCATCTCAGGATTGACAGATACGCAGTATTTT.

The rearrangement uses TRBV30 and TRBJ2-5; TRBD1 matches at 12 bases. This CDR3 region has 15 residues. With V trimmed by 3 bases and J by 5 bases, 7 bases remained unmatched. The germline V gene encodes CDR1 GTSNPN and CDR2 SVGIG (reference sequence). In DNA, the CDR3 is TGTGCCTGGAGGAGGGGACAGGGGGCGAGGGAGACCCAGTACTTC. As protein: CAWRRGQGARETQYF.

This clone has ten or more counts. This sequence joins TRBV19 and TRBJ1-2, with D perhaps matching TRBD1 (6 bases). The CDR3 is 13 amino acids. Germline CDR1 is LNHDA and CDR2 is SQIVND (reference sequence). V was cut by 5 bases and J by 4 bases, with 11 bases left in between. The CDR3 region is CASSLAGVYGYTF. The CDR3, as DNA: TGTGCCAGTAGTCTGGCAGGGGTCTATGGCTACACCTTC.

The chain combines TRBV6-2 or TRBV6-3 with TRBJ2-7; the match to TRBD1 covers 7 bases. The V gene's germline CDR1 is MNHEY and CDR2 SVGEGT. CDR3 length: 17 residues. V gave up 5 bases and J gave up 5 bases; unmatched junction bases: 18. The CDR3, as DNA: TGTGCCAGCAGTAGGGACAGTATAGAGTTATTATTCCACGAGCAGTACGTC. Translation gives CASSRDSIELLFHEQYV.

The chain carries TRBV2 and TRBJ1-5, with unresolved D. CDR1 is SNHLY and CDR2 is FYNNEI in the germline V gene. V was clipped by 3 bases and J by 0 bases, with 9 bases between them. CDR3 length: 15 amino acids. CDR3 residues: CASSDWQYSNQPQHF. DNA for the CDR3: TGTGCCAGCAGTGATTGGCAGTATAGCAATCAGCCCCAGCATTTT.

Points on this clone: Other DNA sequences of this sample code for an identical CDR3. This rearrangement joins TRBV9 to TRBJ1-4; TRBD1 might be the D (6 bases). The CDR3 covers 14 residues. V lost 2 bases and J 5 bases, leaving 10 bases between the germline ends. CDR1 and CDR2 (germline): SGDLS, YYNGEE. The CDR3 here is CASSVGGRNEKLFF. The CDR3 bases are TGTGCCAGCAGCGTGGGGGGGCGGAATGAAAAACTGTTTTTT.

J is TRBJ1-1 and V is TRBV29-1, with TRBD1 matching over 10 bases. The CDR3 consists of 13 residues. The germline gives CDR1 SQVTM, CDR2 ANQGSEA. The junction had 7 bases not matched to a gene; V was cut back by 8 bases and J by 4 bases. CDR3 bases: TGCAGCTTCCCGGGACAGGGGACCACTGAAGCTTTCTTT. Translated: CSFPGQGTTEAFF. The variable domain in full, completed from reference TRBV29-1 and TRBJ1-1, reads SAVISQKPSRDICQRGTSLTIQCQVDSQVTMMFWYRQQPGQSLTLIATANQGSEATYESGFVIDKFPISRPNLTFSTLTVSNMSPEDSSIYLCSFPGQGTTEAFFGQGTRLTVV.